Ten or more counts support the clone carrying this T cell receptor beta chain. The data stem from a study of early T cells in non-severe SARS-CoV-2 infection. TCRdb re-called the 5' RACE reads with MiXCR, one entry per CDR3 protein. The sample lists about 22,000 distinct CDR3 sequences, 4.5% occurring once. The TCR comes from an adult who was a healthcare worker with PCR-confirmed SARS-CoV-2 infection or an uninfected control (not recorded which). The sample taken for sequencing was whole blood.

CDR3 in amino acids: CASRRAGVGQAGELFF. Written as DNA, the CDR3 is TGTGCCAGCAGACGAGCGGGAGTGGGTCAGGCCGGGGAGCTGTTTTTT. The V and J genes are TRBV6-5 and TRBJ2-2; 8 positions agree with TRBD2. Germline V CDR1 and CDR2: MNHEY, SVGAGI. This CDR3 contains 16 residues. V trimming: 6 bases; J trimming: 6 bases; junction bases outside the gene matches: 12.